Listed here is a single TCR beta chain. This specimen belongs to a study of OX40 agonist ivuxolimab in advanced cancers. Produced via immunoSEQ multiplex PCR; TCRdb's table is partial and in-frame only. The repertoire holds around 94,000 clones, with roughly nine tenths as singletons. Germline V gives CDR1 LGHNA, CDR2 YSLEER. The ends lost 0 bases at V and 7 bases at J; junction bases unmatched: 5. The CDR3 contains 14 residues. The receptor comes from an adult with an advanced solid tumor such as melanoma, head and neck, liver or kidney cancer. The gene calls are TRBV4-3 and TRBJ1-1; TRBD1 matches at 7 bases. This material consisted of CD4+ or CD8+ T cells sorted from blood, taken in a trial of the OX40 agonist ivuxolimab. CDR3 amino acids: CASSQDLGTDEAFF. The CDR3 nucleotides are TGCGCCAGCAGCCAAGATCTGGGGACAGATGAAGCTTTCTTT.